One sample yielded the 18 T cell receptor beta chains listed below, sequenced in a study of shared clonotypes between healthy human individuals. Produced via immunoSEQ multiplex PCR; TCRdb's table is partial and in-frame only. The table includes about 2 million clones, less than 95% detected once. The naive CD8 subset, CD45RO-negative cells positively selected for CCR7, excluded terminally differentiated effector memory CD45RA+ cells. Sample: naive CD8+ T cells sorted from blood. These receptors were obtained from a man between 18 and 29 years old in good health.

The rearrangement links TRBV4-3 to TRBJ2-7; perhaps TRBD2 as D (5 bases). The V end was cut by 4 bases, the J end by 2 bases, with 18 bases between. Germline assignment: CDR1 LGHNA and CDR2 YSLEER. CDR3 length: 16 residues. The CDR3: CASSLKETGSPYEQYF. CDR3 nucleotide sequence: TGCGCCAGCAGCCTAAAGGAAACGGGATCCCCCTACGAGCAGTACTTC.

The chain couples TRBV28 to TRBJ2-7; 9 bases are shared with TRBD2. Germline CDR1 MDHEN, CDR2 SYDVKM. This CDR3 comprises 14 residues. V lost 3 bases and J lost 2; bases outside the gene matches: 2. The CDR3 spells CASSFAGGAYEQYF. Written as DNA, the CDR3 is TGTGCCAGCAGTTTCGCGGGAGGGGCCTACGAGCAGTACTTC.

The rearrangement joins TRBV10-2 to TRBJ1-1; no firm D call. Between the trimmed V and J ends, which lost 6 bases and 2 bases, there was a span of 10 bases. Germline V gives CDR1 WSHSY, CDR2 SAAADI. The CDR3 runs 13 residues. CDR3 sequence (DNA): TGCGCCAGCAGGGGCGGCGTAAACACTGAAGCTTTCTTT. Translated: CASRGGVNTEAFF.

The chain recombines TRBV27 with TRBJ1-5, with 7 positions matching TRBD1. The CDR3 is 16 amino acids. The germline V gene has CDR1 MNHEY and CDR2 SMNVEV (reference sequence). Germline trimming cut 8 bases from V and 6 bases from J; bases unmatched to any gene: 16. CDR3 in amino acids: CASSPGVRQGGQPQHF. CDR3 DNA: TGTGCCAGCTCCCCTGGGGTAAGACAGGGAGGTCAGCCCCAGCATTTT.

Comments on this clone: Different DNA sequences within this sample yield the same CDR3. The chain carries TRBV7-2 and TRBJ2-7; D may be TRBD1 or TRBD2 (5 bases each). This CDR3 has 13 residues. V was shortened by 1 base and J by 2 bases, with 6 bases between the two germline ends. Germline lookup yields CDR1 SGHTA and CDR2 FQGNSA. This chain's CDR3 is CASSLGGTYEQYF. Here the CDR3 DNA reads TGTGCCAGCAGCTTAGGGGGGACCTACGAGCAGTACTTC. Supplemented by reference TRBV7-2 and TRBJ2-7, the full variable domain reads GAGVSQSPSNKVTEKGKDVELRCDPISGHTALYWYRQSLGQGLEFLIYFQGNSAPDKSGLPSDRFSAERTGGSVSTLTIQRTQQEDSAVYLCASSLGGTYEQYFGPGTRLTVT.

The chain uses TRBV9 and TRBJ2-7; TRBD2 matches at 9 bases. Germline CDR1 is SGDLS and CDR2 is YYNGEE. CDR3 length: 17 residues. Unmatched junction bases numbered 13, after V lost 0 bases and J lost 6 bases. In DNA form, the CDR3 reads TGTGCCAGCAGCGTAGGGCCCGTAGCGGGAGCGTTCGGCGAGCAGTACTTC. It yields the protein CASSVGPVAGAFGEQYF. The full variable domain, rest sourced from reference TRBV9 and TRBJ2-7, is DSGVTQTPKHLITATGQRVTLRCSPRSGDLSVYWYQQSLDQGLQFLIQYYNGEERAKGNILERFSAQQFPDLHSELNLSSLELGDSALYFCASSVGPVAGAFGEQYFGPGTRLTVT.

The chain uses TRBV7-9 and TRBJ1-4, with D perhaps matching TRBD1 (5 bases). From germline, CDR1 is SEHNR and CDR2 FQNEAQ (reference sequence). This CDR3 contains 16 residues. Trimming cost V 8 bases and J 1 base, with 17 bases left between them. CDR3 DNA: TGTGCCAGCGCCTCGTGGGGAGGGGAAACTAATGAAAAACTGTTTTTT. This translates into CASASWGGETNEKLFF. Variable domain in full (rest from reference TRBV7-9 and TRBJ1-4): DTGVSQNPRHKITKRGQNVTFRCDPISEHNRLYWYRQTLGQGPEFLTYFQNEAQLEKSRLLSDRFSAERPKGSFSTLEIQRTEQGDSAMYLCASASWGGETNEKLFFGSGTQLSVL.

The genes are TRBV27 and TRBJ1-1; D is uncertain. Trimming stripped 6 bases from V and 3 bases from J, with 11 bases between. The CDR3 has 13 amino acids. In germline, CDR1 is MNHEY, CDR2 SMNVEV (reference sequence). Written as DNA, the CDR3 is TGTGCCAGCAGACCACTCGGGGACACTGAAGCTTTCTTT. As protein: CASRPLGDTEAFF.

The V and J genes are TRBV4-1 and TRBJ2-1; a weak D match, TRBD1 (6 bases). Trimming cost V 4 bases and J 8 bases, with 12 bases left between them. Germline V lookup: CDR1 MGHRA, CDR2 YSYEKL. This CDR3 comprises 13 residues. CDR3 in amino acids: CASSPTGLDEQFF. In DNA form, the CDR3 reads TGCGCCAGCAGCCCTACAGGGTTGGATGAGCAGTTCTTC.

This sequence joins TRBV25-1 and TRBJ2-5, with 7 bases aligning to TRBD2. The V gene's germline CDR1 is MGHDK and CDR2 SYGVNS. The CDR3 runs to 17 residues. V shed 8 bases and J 5 bases; nucleotides not matched to a gene: 20. DNA of the CDR3: TGTGCCAGCGGCGGGTGGGGGAACGGGGGGAATTCGGAGACCCAGTACTTC. Translated, it gives CASGGWGNGGNSETQYF.

The chain has TRBV7-9 and TRBJ1-1; D call uncertain. Germline loops: CDR1 SEHNR, CDR2 FQNEAQ (reference sequence). Trimming stripped 1 base from V and 3 bases from J, with 12 bases between. The CDR3 spans 15 residues. The CDR3: CASSLGAVGYTEAFF. CDR3 coding DNA: TGTGCCAGCAGCTTAGGAGCGGTTGGGTACACTGAAGCTTTCTTT.

For this clone: The identical CDR3 is also encoded by other nucleotide sequences in the sample. The rearrangement links TRBV7-9 to TRBJ2-7; D is uncertain. The V end was cut by 5 bases, the J end by 3 bases, with 8 bases between. The CDR3 length is 12 residues. The germline V gene has CDR1 SEHNR and CDR2 FQNEAQ (reference sequence). CDR3 coding DNA: TGTGCCAGCAGCCCGGATTACTACGAGCAGTACTTC. Protein product: CASSPDYYEQYF. The full variable domain, its missing parts supplied by reference TRBV7-9 and TRBJ2-7, is DTGVSQNPRHKITKRGQNVTFRCDPISEHNRLYWYRQTLGQGPEFLTYFQNEAQLEKSRLLSDRFSAERPKGSFSTLEIQRTEQGDSAMYLCASSPDYYEQYFGPGTRLTVT.

The chain uses TRBV28 and TRBJ1-4, with a tentative D call TRBD1 (6 bases). V was cut by 6 bases and J by 8 bases, with 13 bases left in between. The CDR3 totals 13 residues. CDR1 and CDR2 (germline): MDHEN, SYDVKM. The CDR3 reads CASSGGLWEKLFF. In DNA, the CDR3 is TGTGCCAGCAGCGGGGGCCTGTGGGAAAAACTGTTTTTT.

In regard to this clone: Other DNA sequences from this sample encode an identical CDR3 as well. The chain links TRBV13 to TRBJ2-7, with D hard to call. Germline CDR1 reads PRHDT; CDR2 reads FYEKMQ (reference sequence). Trimming removed 0 bases from V and 1 base from J, with 7 bases in between. The CDR3 consists of 14 residues. DNA of the CDR3: TGTGCCAGCAGCTTAGGGGGAACATCCTACGAGCAGTACTTC. This gives the protein CASSLGGTSYEQYF.

Note on this clone: Other DNA variants within this sample encode the same CDR3. The chain has TRBV4-1 and TRBJ2-5; TRBD1 matches 12 bases. Trimming removed 4 bases from V and 4 bases from J; junction bases left unmatched: 4. Germline V CDR1 and CDR2: MGHRA, YSYEKL. The CDR3 covers 15 residues. The CDR3 region has the DNA TGCGCCAGCAGCCCGGGACAGGGGGCGGGAGAGACCCAGTACTTC. Translating it yields CASSPGQGAGETQYF.

The CDR3 DNA sequence: TGTGCCAGCAGCGTAGGAAGCGGATCCTCGGGGGAGCTGTTTTTT. It specifies CASSVGSGSSGELFF. V usage is TRBV9 and J usage is TRBJ2-2; possibly TRBD2 for D (5 bases). This CDR3 is 15 amino acids long. The V gene's germline CDR1 is SGDLS and CDR2 YYNGEE. The V and J ends lost 0 bases and 8 bases respectively, with 14 bases between them.

The sample holds one count of this clone. The V gene is TRBV4-1, the J gene TRBJ1-6, with 7 bases that match TRBD1. The CDR3 is made up of 15 amino acids. V was clipped by 1 base and J by 4 bases; unmatched bases: 1. The germline gives CDR1 MGHRA, CDR2 YSYEKL. CDR3 DNA: TGCGCCAGCAGCCAAGGACAGGGATATAATTCACCCCTCCACTTT. Translation: CASSQGQGYNSPLHF.

The V call is TRBV4-2, the J call TRBJ2-3; D gene unclear. The ends were cut back, 3 bases at V and 10 bases at J, with 17 bases in the middle. Germline CDR1 and CDR2: LGHNA and YNFKEQ. The CDR3 spans 14 residues. The CDR3 nucleotides are TGTGCCAGCAGCCAGGATACTCCCGCCGATGCGCAGTATTTT. It codes for CASSQDTPADAQYF.